The clone carrying this T cell receptor beta chain was counted many times. Antigen: not known. The data originate from a study of human T cells and chemical hapten exposure. Looking at the study overall: 2% DPC applied to an approximately 2 cm by approximately 2 cm arm area sensitized donors.

One entry per CDR3 protein results from TCRdb running MiXCR on the RACE reads. The sample gives 95,000 to 150,000 distinct CDR3 sequences, approximately 15% of which show up once; approximately 2.6% is in the top ten. The sample's time point: pre-sensitization, week 0. Stated treatment: therapeutic diphenylcyclopropenone sensitization with weekly scalp DPC. Findings and limits, study-wide: With regard to DPC sensitization, TCRs above 1 in 1000 frequency did not change.

V gave up 4 bases and J gave up 5 bases, with 14 bases separating them. The CDR3 sequence is 14 residues long. Germline V gene data show CDR1 as SQVTM and CDR2 as ANQGSEA. V gene TRBV29-1 combines with J gene TRBJ2-2; D call uncertain. This TCR was recovered from a woman younger than 30 with alopecia areata. Some clones in this sample may be carry-over from other donors' samples. Sequenced here: whole blood, sampled in connection with sensitization to the hapten diphenylcyclopropenone (DPC). For the CDR3, the DNA is TGCAGCGTTGTGGACCCGGCTCGGACCGGGGAGCTGTTTTTT. Protein: CSVVDPARTGELFF.